The 31 T cell receptor beta chains listed next were all sequenced from one sample in a study of blood T cell repertoires in COVID-19. Repertoires were generated with immunoSEQ multiplex PCR, while TCRdb's copy carries only in-frame clones and drops some. The sample yields approximately 170,000 clones, roughly 84% seen once. Sequencing was performed on PBMCs or T cells enriched from blood (not recorded which). The receptors stem from a woman between 25 and 40 years old who had recovered from COVID-19.

The chain combines TRBV19 with TRBJ2-4; possible D gene TRBD2, 6 bases. The CDR3 covers 13 residues. V was pared by 7 bases and J by 1 base, with 8 bases between. Germline-derived CDR1 and CDR2 are LNHDA and SQIVND (reference sequence). The CDR3 protein is CASMEGAKNIQYF. CDR3 nucleotide sequence: TGTGCCAGTATGGAGGGGGCCAAAAACATTCAGTACTTC.

The chain carries TRBV18 and TRBJ1-1; no definite D call. V lost 2 bases and J 0 bases, leaving 16 bases between the germline ends. The germline V gene has CDR1 KGHSH and CDR2 LQKENI. The length of the CDR3 is 17 residues. The CDR3 protein is CASSPYLRQGVNTEAFF. In nucleotides, the CDR3 is TGTGCCAGCTCACCATATTTGAGGCAAGGTGTGAACACTGAAGCTTTCTTT.

The gene calls are TRBV7-9 and TRBJ1-3, with D possibly being TRBD1 (5 bases). The CDR3 has 15 amino acids. Trimming took off 5 bases at V and 4 bases at J, with 15 bases between the two ends. Germline-derived CDR1 and CDR2 are SEHNR and FQNEAQ (reference sequence). The CDR3 spells CASSPPGRGGNTIYF. The CDR3, as DNA: TGTGCCAGCAGCCCCCCAGGGAGGGGAGGAAACACCATATATTTT.

The V and J genes are TRBV7-6 and TRBJ1-6, with 11 nucleotides matching TRBD1. The germline CDR1 and CDR2 sequences are SGHVS and FNYEAQ. CDR3 length equals 15 residues. V lost 7 bases and J lost 10; bases outside the gene matches: 9. CDR3 residues: CASTLGGQGDSPLHF. CDR3 coding DNA: TGTGCCAGCACCCTTGGGGGACAGGGGGACTCACCCCTCCACTTT.

Only a few counts were recorded for this clone. V is TRBV28 and J is TRBJ1-5; 7 bases agree with TRBD1. The CDR3 is 16 residues long. The germline CDR1 and CDR2 sequences are MDHEN and SYDVKM. After removal of 2 bases from V and 0 bases from J, the junction contained 4 bases not matched to a gene. CDR3 in amino acids: CASSLRGPASNQPQHF. CDR3 sequence (DNA): TGTGCCAGCAGTTTAAGGGGGCCGGCTAGCAATCAGCCCCAGCATTTT.

The chain is built from TRBV5-6 and TRBJ1-3, with 8 bases that match TRBD1. The germline V gene has CDR1 SGHDT and CDR2 YYEEEE. V lost 3 bases, J lost 0 bases, and 5 bases stayed unmatched. This CDR3 contains 16 residues. DNA for the CDR3: TGTGCCAGCAGCTACTGGACAGGGACCTCTGGAAACACCATATATTTT. It specifies CASSYWTGTSGNTIYF.

The genes are TRBV2 and TRBJ1-5; TRBD1 matches 7 bases. Germline assignment: CDR1 SNHLY and CDR2 FYNNEI. The J segment lost 0 bases and the V segment lost 6 bases, leaving 2 bases of the junction unmatched. The CDR3 runs to 14 residues. CDR3 bases: TGTGCCAGCAGACAGGGGAATAGCAATCAGCCCCAGCATTTT. It is translated as CASRQGNSNQPQHF.

This chain connects TRBV28 to TRBJ2-1; 10 bases line up with TRBD2. The J segment lost 8 bases and the V segment lost 6 bases, leaving 16 bases of the junction unmatched. From germline, CDR1 is MDHEN and CDR2 SYDVKM. The CDR3 sequence is 17 residues long. CDR3 loop: CASRPGASGSIDDEQFF. Written as DNA, the CDR3 is TGTGCCAGCAGACCCGGGGCTAGCGGGAGTATAGACGATGAGCAGTTCTTC.

J is TRBJ1-5 and V is TRBV3-1 (or the pseudogene TRBV3-2); D call uncertain. Trimming removed 0 bases at V and 9 bases at J, with 12 bases between. CDR1 and CDR2 (germline): LGHDT, YNNKEL (reference sequence). This CDR3 contains 14 residues. The DNA for the CDR3 is TGTGCCAGCAGCCAAGAGGGAGCTTTCGGGCCCCAGCATTTT. Translating gives CASSQEGAFGPQHF.

This chain links TRBV29-1 with TRBJ2-3; 7 nucleotides align to TRBD1. In germline, CDR1 is SQVTM, CDR2 ANQGSEA. The CDR3 runs to 14 residues. The V gene end was trimmed by 7 bases and the J gene end by 1 base; junction bases not matched to a gene: 8. The CDR3 DNA reads as TGCAGCGCCCGACAGGGTTGGGGCACAGATACGCAGTATTTT. Encoded protein: CSARQGWGTDTQYF.

The chain has TRBV19 and TRBJ2-1; 9 bases line up with TRBD1. This CDR3 is built from 13 residues. Looked up from germline, CDR1 is LNHDA and CDR2 is SQIVND (reference sequence). V was clipped by 10 bases and J by 8 bases; unmatched bases: 9. The CDR3 protein is CATKQGALDEQFF. The DNA for the CDR3 is TGTGCCACCAAACAGGGGGCGCTTGATGAGCAGTTCTTC.

This chain uses TRBV6-6 with TRBJ2-1; D is perhaps TRBD1 (5 bases). This CDR3 is built from 12 residues. Trimming cost V 5 bases and J 9 bases, with 11 bases left between them. Germline lookup yields CDR1 MNHNY and CDR2 SVGAGI (reference sequence). The CDR3 DNA is TGTGCCAGCAGTCCCCAGGGATTTGAGCAGTTCTTC. Amino acids: CASSPQGFEQFF.

V and J are TRBV7-8 and TRBJ2-1, with a weak D call TRBD2 (6 bases). The CDR3 totals 16 residues. CDR1 is SGHVS and CDR2 is FQNEAQ in the germline V gene. Between the trimmed V and J ends, which lost 4 bases and 10 bases, there was a span of 23 bases. As DNA, the CDR3 is TGTGCCAGCAGCTGGAAGGAGGGCTCACCAATGATGGAGCAGTTCTTC. This codes for CASSWKEGSPMMEQFF.

The gene calls are TRBV13 and TRBJ1-6; D is unresolved. There are 17 residues in the CDR3. In germline, CDR1 is PRHDT, CDR2 FYEKMQ (reference sequence). Between the trimmed V and J ends, which lost 1 base and 5 bases, there was a span of 15 bases. The CDR3 spells CASSLAKGGKHNSPLHF. In nucleotides, the CDR3 is TGTGCCAGCAGCTTAGCTAAGGGAGGGAAGCATAATTCACCCCTCCACTTT.

The rearrangement links TRBV3-1 (or the pseudogene TRBV3-2) to TRBJ1-2; D uncertain. Germline assignment: CDR1 LGHDT and CDR2 YNNKEL (reference sequence). CDR3 size: 11 residues. With 8 bases removed from V and 3 bases from J, the gap between germline ends came to 7 bases. CDR3: CASGSYYGYTF. The CDR3 bases are TGTGCCAGCGGGAGCTACTATGGCTACACCTTC.

The V and J genes are TRBV30 and TRBJ2-6, with TRBD2 as a possible D gene (6 bases). The V gene's germline CDR1 is GTSNPN and CDR2 SVGIG (reference sequence). The CDR3 is 17 amino acids. V lost 0 bases and J 0 bases, leaving 12 bases between the germline ends. Here the CDR3 DNA reads TGTGCCTGGAGTGTGGGGGGAGGCCCCTCTGGGGCCAACGTCCTGACTTTC. Protein sequence: CAWSVGGGPSGANVLTF. Full variable domain (missing parts from reference TRBV30 and TRBJ2-6): SQTIHQWPATLVQPVGSPLSLECTVEGTSNPNLYWYRQAAGRGLQLLFYSVGIGQISSEVPQNLSASRPQDRQFILSSKKLLLSDSGFYLCAWSVGGGPSGANVLTFGAGSRLTVL.

The genes are TRBV12-5 and TRBJ2-3, with 7 positions matching TRBD2. There are 15 residues in the CDR3. Germline lookup yields CDR1 LGHNT and CDR2 FRNRAP. J was trimmed by 2 bases and V by 0 bases; bases with no gene match: 2. Written as DNA, the CDR3 is TGTGCTAGTGGTTTGGTGGGAGGGGTCACAGATACGCAGTATTTT. This translates into CASGLVGGVTDTQYF.

In this sample, this clone turned up once. The J gene is TRBJ2-7, the V gene TRBV7-2; 7 positions match TRBD1. CDR1 and CDR2 (germline): SGHTA, FQGNSA. The V segment lost 7 bases and the J segment 9 bases; nucleotides outside the gene matches: 21. The CDR3 is 16 amino acids. The DNA of the CDR3 is TGTGCCAGCACCGATTATAGGCCAGGGGGATATATAGTGCAGTACGTC. Protein: CASTDYRPGGYIVQYV.

This clone was observed a handful of times. The chain uses TRBV19 and TRBJ1-5; D unresolved. The CDR3 has 15 amino acids. Germline-derived CDR1 and CDR2 are LNHDA and SQIVND (reference sequence). V lost 3 bases, J lost 0 bases, and 9 bases lay in between. CDR3 loop: CASSMSVNSNQPQHF. The CDR3, as DNA: TGTGCCAGTAGTATGTCTGTTAATAGCAATCAGCCCCAGCATTTT.

V usage is TRBV5-6 and J usage is TRBJ1-1, with 8 nucleotides matching TRBD1. V was clipped by 6 bases and J by 4 bases; unmatched bases: 20. Germline V gene lookup returns CDR1 SGHDT and CDR2 YYEEEE. CDR3 length equals 18 residues. The DNA of the CDR3 is TGTGCCAGCAACACTGAAGAGGGGCGGACAGGGCCGATCACTGAAGCTTTCTTT. Its protein is CASNTEEGRTGPITEAFF.

A single count supports this clone. The chain employs TRBV5-1 and TRBJ1-2; a possible D gene is TRBD1 (5 bases). The CDR3 extends over 15 amino acids. Germline loops: CDR1 SGHRS, CDR2 YFSETQ. With 4 bases removed from V and 3 bases from J, the gap between germline ends came to 16 bases. CDR3 nucleotide sequence: TGCGCCAGCAGCCCCGGCCAGGGCGGCTACTATGGCTACACCTTC. It translates to CASSPGQGGYYGYTF. The complete variable domain, with remaining parts taken from reference TRBV5-1 and TRBJ1-2, reads KAGVTQTPRYLIKTRGQQVTLSCSPISGHRSVSWYQQTPGQGLQFLFEYFSETQRNKGNFPGRFSGRQFSNSRSEMNVSTLELGDSALYLCASSPGQGGYYGYTFGSGTRLTVV.

This chain links TRBV5-4 with TRBJ1-1; TRBD1 matches at 8 bases. Germline loops: CDR1 SGHNT, CDR2 YYREEE (reference sequence). Trimming at V came to 4 bases and at J to 0 bases, leaving 5 bases not matched to a gene. This CDR3 contains 15 residues. The CDR3 reads CASSADRALNTEAFF. In DNA, the CDR3 is TGTGCCAGCAGCGCGGACAGGGCCCTGAACACTGAAGCTTTCTTT. The full variable domain, rest sourced from reference TRBV5-4 and TRBJ1-1, is ETGVTQSPTHLIKTRGQQVTLRCSSQSGHNTVSWYQQALGQGPQFIFQYYREEENGRGNFPPRFSGLQFPNYSSELNVNALELDDSALYLCASSADRALNTEAFFGQGTRLTVV.

V gene TRBV3-1 (or the pseudogene TRBV3-2) combines with J gene TRBJ1-5, with D hard to call. The CDR3 loop spans 13 amino acids. Trimming took 1 base from V and 4 from J, leaving 5 bases between them. Germline assignment: CDR1 LGHDT and CDR2 YNNKEL (reference sequence). Here the CDR3 DNA reads TGTGCCAGCAGCCAAGGCAGGAATCAGCCCCAGCATTTT. Its translation: CASSQGRNQPQHF.

This clone showed up just once. The J gene is TRBJ1-2, the V gene TRBV28, with TRBD1 identical over 8 bases. V lost 8 bases to trimming and J lost 0 bases; unmatched junction nucleotides: 11. The CDR3 consists of 16 residues. From germline, CDR1 is MDHEN and CDR2 SYDVKM. CDR3 nucleotide sequence: TGTGCCAGCGCGGGGACAGGCTTTTCTTCTAACTATGGCTACACCTTC. Protein sequence: CASAGTGFSSNYGYTF.

This sequence joins TRBV5-4 and TRBJ2-5; maybe TRBD1 (6 bases). The CDR3 has 14 residues. Looked up from germline, CDR1 is SGHNT and CDR2 is YYREEE (reference sequence). Deletions cut 4 bases from V and 2 bases from J, with 12 bases between. The CDR3 coding sequence is TGTGCCAGCAGCCCTGGGGGCCGACAAGAGACCCAGTACTTC. Its translation: CASSPGGRQETQYF.

V is TRBV28 and J is TRBJ1-1; 7 bases match TRBD1. Germline CDR1 is MDHEN and CDR2 is SYDVKM. This CDR3 contains 14 residues. Germline trimming cut 6 bases from V and 0 bases from J; bases unmatched to any gene: 4. For the CDR3, the DNA is TGTGCCAGCAGAACCGGGACAGTGAACACTGAAGCTTTCTTT. Translation: CASRTGTVNTEAFF.

V is TRBV27 and J is TRBJ2-2, with D possibly being TRBD2 (5 bases). Trimming took off 3 bases at V and 6 bases at J, with 8 bases between the two ends. Germline V gives CDR1 MNHEY, CDR2 SMNVEV (reference sequence). CDR3 length: 13 amino acids. CDR3 DNA: TGTGCCAGCAGTTTGTGGGGAGCCGGGGAGCTGTTTTTT. This gives the protein CASSLWGAGELFF.

V is TRBV5-1 and J is TRBJ2-3; 7 nucleotides agree with TRBD2. Germline CDR1 and CDR2: SGHRS and YFSETQ. With V trimmed by 3 bases and J by 1 base, 5 bases remained unmatched. The CDR3 extends over 15 amino acids. CDR3 sequence reads: CASSSGGGGTDTQYF. Here the CDR3 DNA reads TGCGCCAGCAGCTCGGGGGGAGGCGGCACAGATACGCAGTATTTT. Looking up the rest from reference TRBV5-1 and TRBJ2-3 gives the full variable domain: KAGVTQTPRYLIKTRGQQVTLSCSPISGHRSVSWYQQTPGQGLQFLFEYFSETQRNKGNFPGRFSGRQFSNSRSEMNVSTLELGDSALYLCASSSGGGGTDTQYFGPGTRLTVL.

The V and J genes are TRBV12-3 or TRBV12-4 and TRBJ1-5; possible D gene TRBD1, 6 bases. The CDR3 consists of 13 residues. Trimming left V 7 bases short and J 6 bases short, with 13 bases between. The CDR3, as DNA: TGTGCCAGCACCTCGGACAGTGCTCAGCCCCAGCATTTT. Translated, it gives CASTSDSAQPQHF.

In this sample, this clone turned up a few times. The gene calls are TRBV2 and TRBJ2-7, with 9 bases lining up with TRBD1. The CDR3 extends over 14 amino acids. Per germline, CDR1 SNHLY and CDR2 FYNNEI. Trimming cost V 9 bases and J 2 bases; bases outside gene matches: 8. The CDR3: CARGAGTGTYEQYV. The CDR3, as DNA: TGTGCCAGAGGGGCCGGGACAGGGACCTACGAGCAGTACGTC.

The V gene is TRBV19, the J gene TRBJ1-2; the D gene is possibly TRBD1 (5 bases). The ends were cut back, 7 bases at V and 4 bases at J, with 13 bases in the middle. Germline lookup yields CDR1 LNHDA and CDR2 SQIVND (reference sequence). The CDR3 has 13 residues. CDR3 sequence (DNA): TGTGCCAGTACCCCCGGGGGTAGCTATGGCTACACCTTC. The encoded protein is CASTPGGSYGYTF.